The 13 T cell receptor beta chains below come from one sample, sequenced in a study of post-analysis software for immune sequencing data. General observations from the study: In patients, TRBV5-6, TRBV5-1 and TRBV20-1 belonged to several TRBV segments found more frequently than in controls.

Built from TCR beta cDNA, the libraries had unique molecular identifiers in them. TCRdb independently ran MiXCR on the PCR reads; one entry per CDR3 protein. The sample records hundreds of thousands of distinct CDR3 sequences, around 50% being singletons. These TCRs are of unknown antigen specificity. Sample: blood. These TCRs come from a girl aged 5 to 17 with multiple sclerosis.

The V call is TRBV3-1, the J call TRBJ2-7; 7 bases align to TRBD2. Germline V gene sequence: CDR1 LGHDT, CDR2 YNNKEL (reference sequence). This CDR3 spans 17 amino acids. With 1 base clipped from V and 1 base from J, the junction kept 10 bases outside the gene matches. The CDR3 nucleotides are TGTGCCAGCAGCCAAGTTCGGTGGGCTAGCGGTTCCTACGAGCAGTACTTC. Protein: CASSQVRWASGSYEQYF.

The chain links TRBV5-1 to TRBJ2-1, with TRBD2 matching over 15 bases. CDR1 and CDR2 from the germline V gene are SGHRS and YFSETQ. V trimming: 3 bases; J trimming: 5 bases; junction bases outside the gene matches: 6. The CDR3 is 17 residues long. The CDR3 bases are TGCGCCAGCAGCTGGGGACTAGCGGGGGGTAAGAACAATGAGCAGTTCTTC. Its translation is CASSWGLAGGKNNEQFF.

The chain links TRBV9 to TRBJ1-4, with D unresolved. Trimming removed 0 bases from V and 5 bases from J, with 11 bases in between. Germline V lookup: CDR1 SGDLS, CDR2 YYNGEE. This CDR3 region has 15 residues. The CDR3 here is CASSVGEGGNEKLFF. The CDR3 DNA sequence: TGTGCCAGCAGCGTAGGGGAAGGTGGGAATGAAAAACTGTTTTTT.

This clonotype showed up just a few times. CDR3 region: CASSFDSGAGANVLTF. CDR3 DNA: TGTGCCAGCAGCTTTGATAGCGGGGCTGGGGCCAACGTCCTGACTTTC. The chain joins TRBV5-5 to TRBJ2-6; 8 bases match TRBD2. CDR1 SGHKS and CDR2 YYEKEE come from the germline V gene (reference sequence). CDR3 length equals 16 residues. V lost 2 bases to trimming and J lost 2 bases; unmatched junction nucleotides: 3.

The J gene is TRBJ2-5, the V gene TRBV12-3 or TRBV12-4; perhaps TRBD1 as D (6 bases). CDR3 length: 14 amino acids. Trimming stripped 7 bases from V and 7 bases from J, with 19 bases between. In nucleotides, the CDR3 is TGTGCCAGCATCCCGGGACATCCTTTTGGGACCCAGTACTTC. It translates to CASIPGHPFGTQYF.

The chain joins TRBV6-6 to TRBJ2-6; D unclear. The V gene lost 6 bases and the J gene lost 1 base, with 16 bases spanning the gap. The CDR3 sequence is 17 residues long. In germline, CDR1 is MNHNY, CDR2 SVGAGI (reference sequence). CDR3 amino acids: CASRGSYAASGANVLTF. CDR3 DNA: TGTGCCAGCAGGGGGTCTTATGCGGCTTCTGGGGCCAACGTCCTGACTTTC.

The chain combines TRBV20-1 with TRBJ2-1, with 9 nucleotides matching TRBD2. CDR1 and CDR2 from the germline V gene are DFQATT and SNEGSKA (reference sequence). Trimming removed 5 bases from V and 7 bases from J; junction bases left unmatched: 6. This CDR3 region has 13 residues. The CDR3 nucleotides are TGCAGTGCTGCAAGACTAGCGGTTAATGAGCAGTTCTTC. This sequence encodes CSAARLAVNEQFF.

This sequence joins TRBV11-2 and TRBJ2-7; 7 bases are shared with TRBD1. The V segment lost 4 bases and the J segment 2 bases; nucleotides outside the gene matches: 14. This CDR3 has 17 amino acids. The germline CDR1 and CDR2 sequences are SGHAT and FQNNGV. This CDR3 reads CASSSRAGQERTYEQYF. CDR3 coding DNA: TGTGCCAGCAGCTCCCGAGCCGGACAGGAAAGAACCTACGAGCAGTACTTC.

J is TRBJ1-2 and V is TRBV12-3 or TRBV12-4, with 7 bases identical to TRBD1. Trimming took 7 bases from V and 5 from J; bases not matched to a gene: 16. The CDR3 spans 16 residues. CDR3 loop: CASTIHNRGALYGYTF. DNA for the CDR3: TGTGCCAGCACCATACACAACAGGGGAGCCCTATATGGCTACACCTTC.

This clonotype has more than one count but fewer than ten. The J gene is TRBJ1-4, the V gene TRBV12-3 or TRBV12-4; 7 bases are a match to TRBD1. The CDR3 spans 17 residues. With 3 bases clipped from V and 7 bases from J, the junction kept 14 bases outside the gene matches. In DNA form, the CDR3 reads TGTGCCAGCAGTTTGACACAGGGGTTCACGGGCGGTGAAAAACTGTTTTTT. It specifies CASSLTQGFTGGEKLFF.

This CDR3 is CATVPKEVYQETQYF. The CDR3 DNA sequence: TGTGCCACCGTACCTAAGGAGGTGTACCAAGAGACCCAGTACTTC. The chain has TRBV15 and TRBJ2-7; tentative D call: TRBD2 (5 bases). With the DNA end fitting TRBJ2-5 better, the J assignment may be wrong. The CDR3 has 15 residues. From germline, CDR1 is LNHNV and CDR2 YYDKDF (reference sequence).

As regards this clonotype: A read error may explain this, as a much larger clone is one base away. The rearrangement links TRBV7-9 to TRBJ1-4; D uncertain. The germline CDR1 and CDR2 sequences are SEHNR and FQNEAQ (reference sequence). This CDR3 is built from 14 residues. As DNA, the CDR3 is TGTGCCAGCAGCTCGGGGTCCACTAATGAAAAACGGTTTTTT. Its protein product is CASSSGSTNEKRFF.

The chain carries TRBV6-5 and TRBJ2-1, with a tentative D call TRBD2 (6 bases). V was cut by 5 bases and J by 9 bases, with 14 bases left in between. The CDR3 length is 13 residues. From germline, CDR1 is MNHEY and CDR2 SVGAGI. The CDR3 region has the DNA TGTGCCAGCAGTCCCGGACTACGCGGTGAGCAGTTCTTC. As protein: CASSPGLRGEQFF.